The entry that follows covers one T cell receptor (beta chain) sequence. These data originate in a study of monozygotic twins with inflammatory bowel disease. This CDR3 has 15 residues. Germline V gene data show CDR1 as MGHDK and CDR2 as SYGVNS. Input per TCR library consisted of approximately 4,000 ng of total RNA. After re-calling the 5' RACE reads, TCRdb lists one entry per CDR3 protein, DNA absent. Its table records roughly 160,000 distinct CDR3 sequences. This chain uses TRBV25-1 with TRBJ2-5; checking the TCRdb D call of TRBD2 is not possible without DNA. The sequence was obtained from a human donor with ulcerative colitis or Crohn's disease, or a healthy co-twin of an affected twin (not recorded which). The source material was blood. CDR3 amino acids: CASSATTPRQETQYF. The full variable domain, its missing parts supplied by reference TRBV25-1 and TRBJ2-5, is EADIYQTPRYLVIGTGKKITLECSQTMGHDKMYWYQQDPGMELHLIHYSYGVNSTEKGDLSSESTVSRIRTEHFPLTLESARPSHTSQYLCASSATTPRQETQYFGPGTRLLVL.